A selection of T cell receptor beta chains follows, all from one sample in a study of T-cell reconstitution after alpha-beta-depleted transplantation in children. One entry per CDR3 protein, called by TCRdb with MiXCR from the PCR reads. The sample includes hundreds of thousands of distinct CDR3 sequences, roughly 17% of them seen just once. The material sequenced was PBMCs from the stem cell graft donor, taken from the stem cell graft. The source is a human donor who donated a stem cell graft to a child with acute myeloid leukemia. CDR3s include the opening cysteine and the closing phenylalanine or tryptophan. Fields, in order: D gene, J gene, clone size, V gene, CDR3 protein, CDR3 DNA. A D gene is named only where the DNA matches it firmly. Rows give clone size only sometimes, using once, few, many, or a class for an expanded clone.

D gene: -; J gene: TRBJ1-2; clone size: few; V gene: TRBV5-1; CDR3 protein: CASSLGHGIYGYTF; CDR3 DNA: TGCGCCAGCAGCTTGGGGCACGGAATCTATGGCTACACCTTC
D gene: -; J gene: TRBJ2-5; clone size: many; V gene: TRBV6-5; CDR3 protein: CASSYSGGRGQETQYF; CDR3 DNA: TGTGCCAGCAGTTACTCGGGGGGCAGGGGACAAGAGACCCAGTACTTC
D gene: -; J gene: TRBJ2-4; clone size: -; V gene: TRBV7-2; CDR3 protein: CASSRMDGAKNIQYF; CDR3 DNA: TGTGCCAGCAGTCGGATGGACGGAGCCAAAAACATTCAGTACTTC
D gene: TRBD1; J gene: TRBJ1-1; clone size: many; V gene: TRBV29-1; CDR3 protein: CSVRTGDREAFF; CDR3 DNA: TGCAGCGTCCGGACAGGAGACCGTGAAGCTTTCTTT
D gene: TRBD1; J gene: TRBJ2-3; clone size: many; V gene: TRBV5-1; CDR3 protein: CASSPRTGSTDTQYF; CDR3 DNA: TGTGCCAGCAGCCCGAGGACAGGGAGCACAGATACGCAGTATTTT
D gene: TRBD1; J gene: TRBJ1-2; clone size: -; V gene: TRBV20-1; CDR3 protein: CSARDPGRGNYGYTF; CDR3 DNA: TGCAGTGCTAGAGATCCGGGCAGGGGGAACTATGGCTACACCTTC
D gene: -; J gene: TRBJ2-7; clone size: many; V gene: TRBV29-1; CDR3 protein: CSVGVIYEQYF; CDR3 DNA: TGCAGCGTTGGGGTTATCTACGAGCAGTACTTC
D gene: -; J gene: TRBJ1-5; clone size: many; V gene: TRBV29-1; CDR3 protein: CSALTGGQPQHF; CDR3 DNA: TGCAGCGCCCTTACAGGCGGTCAGCCCCAGCATTTT
D gene: -; J gene: TRBJ1-5; clone size: many; V gene: TRBV20-1; CDR3 protein: CSARDGRDGAGLAQHF; CDR3 DNA: TGCAGTGCTAGAGATGGAAGGGACGGCGCCGGGTTGGCCCAGCATTTT
D gene: -; J gene: TRBJ1-2; clone size: many; V gene: TRBV12-3/TRBV12-4; CDR3 protein: CASSSPTWAYGYTF; CDR3 DNA: TGTGCCAGCAGTTCCCCCACCTGGGCCTATGGCTACACCTTC
D gene: TRBD1; J gene: TRBJ2-3; clone size: many; V gene: TRBV20-1; CDR3 protein: CSAIRDRGIDTQYF; CDR3 DNA: TGCAGTGCTATCCGGGACAGGGGGATAGATACGCAGTATTTT
D gene: -; J gene: TRBJ2-5; clone size: few; V gene: TRBV4-1; CDR3 protein: CASSQDPRTQETQYF; CDR3 DNA: TGCGCCAGCAGCCAAGATCCCAGGACGCAAGAGACCCAGTACTTC
D gene: TRBD1; J gene: TRBJ1-1; clone size: many; V gene: TRBV20-1; CDR3 protein: CSARVPTGTTTEAFF; CDR3 DNA: TGCAGTGCTAGAGTCCCGACAGGGACGACCACTGAAGCTTTCTTT
D gene: -; J gene: TRBJ2-7; clone size: many; V gene: TRBV20-1; CDR3 protein: CSASGTSEEYEQYF; CDR3 DNA: TGCAGTGCGTCGGGGACTTCGGAGGAGTACGAGCAGTACTTC
D gene: TRBD1; J gene: TRBJ2-5; clone size: -; V gene: TRBV5-1; CDR3 protein: CASSQRQGRRQETQYF; CDR3 DNA: TGCGCCAGCAGCCAACGACAGGGACGGAGACAAGAGACCCAGTACTTC
D gene: -; J gene: TRBJ1-5; clone size: many; V gene: TRBV20-1; CDR3 protein: CSARFVSGQPQHF; CDR3 DNA: TGCAGTGCTAGATTTGTCAGTGGGCAGCCCCAGCATTTT
D gene: TRBD2; J gene: TRBJ2-5; clone size: many; V gene: TRBV5-6; CDR3 protein: CASSPSGGPIQTQYF; CDR3 DNA: TGTGCCAGCAGCCCTAGCGGGGGACCTATACAGACCCAGTACTTC
D gene: TRBD1; J gene: TRBJ2-7; clone size: few; V gene: TRBV7-9; CDR3 protein: CASSQPDRAYEQYF; CDR3 DNA: TGTGCCAGCAGCCAACCGGACAGGGCCTACGAGCAGTACTTC
D gene: TRBD2; J gene: TRBJ2-1; clone size: many; V gene: TRBV7-2; CDR3 protein: CASRGAGGYNEQFF; CDR3 DNA: TGTGCCAGCAGAGGGGCGGGGGGCTACAATGAGCAGTTCTTC
D gene: -; J gene: TRBJ1-2; clone size: many; V gene: TRBV7-2; CDR3 protein: CASSLGQINYGYTF; CDR3 DNA: TGTGCCAGCAGCCTCGGACAGATTAACTATGGCTACACCTTC
D gene: TRBD1; J gene: TRBJ2-1; clone size: many; V gene: TRBV5-6; CDR3 protein: CASSLGQETYNEQFF; CDR3 DNA: TGTGCCAGCAGCCTCGGACAGGAGACCTACAATGAGCAGTTCTTC
D gene: -; J gene: TRBJ1-2; clone size: -; V gene: TRBV4-1; CDR3 protein: CASSQDKHKGYTF; CDR3 DNA: TGCGCCAGCAGCCAAGATAAGCATAAGGGCTACACCTTC
D gene: TRBD1; J gene: TRBJ2-7; clone size: -; V gene: TRBV5-1; CDR3 protein: CASSDPRQGAYEQYF; CDR3 DNA: TGCGCCAGCAGCGACCCCCGACAGGGGGCATACGAGCAGTACTTC
D gene: TRBD1; J gene: TRBJ1-1; clone size: few; V gene: TRBV5-1; CDR3 protein: CASSDRDRGRNTEAFF; CDR3 DNA: TGCGCCAGCAGCGACCGGGACAGGGGCCGTAACACTGAAGCTTTCTTT
D gene: -; J gene: TRBJ1-6; clone size: many; V gene: TRBV12-3/TRBV12-4; CDR3 protein: CASSSGQKSSPLHF; CDR3 DNA: TGTGCCAGCAGTTCAGGCCAGAAAAGTTCACCCCTCCACTTT
D gene: -; J gene: TRBJ2-1; clone size: few; V gene: TRBV7-3; CDR3 protein: CASSLGGRKNEQFF; CDR3 DNA: TGTGCCAGCAGCTTGGGGGGGCGCAAAAATGAGCAGTTCTTC
D gene: TRBD2; J gene: TRBJ2-1; clone size: many; V gene: TRBV20-1; CDR3 protein: CSARDLGRGSGEQFF; CDR3 DNA: TGCAGTGCTAGAGATTTGGGGAGGGGATCGGGTGAGCAGTTCTTC
D gene: TRBD1; J gene: TRBJ2-1; clone size: few; V gene: TRBV7-2; CDR3 protein: CASSARQGINEQFF; CDR3 DNA: TGTGCCAGCAGCGCCCGACAGGGGATCAATGAGCAGTTCTTC
D gene: -; J gene: TRBJ2-6; clone size: -; V gene: TRBV28; CDR3 protein: CASHLGATGANVLTF; CDR3 DNA: TGTGCCAGCCACCTAGGGGCGACTGGGGCCAACGTCCTGACTTTC
D gene: -; J gene: TRBJ2-3; clone size: few; V gene: TRBV7-2; CDR3 protein: CASSQTGGPTDTQYF; CDR3 DNA: TGTGCCAGCAGTCAAACCGGGGGCCCCACAGATACGCAGTATTTT
D gene: -; J gene: TRBJ1-2; clone size: few; V gene: TRBV7-9; CDR3 protein: CASSSRENYGYTF; CDR3 DNA: TGTGCCAGCAGTTCCCGGGAGAACTATGGCTACACCTTC
D gene: TRBD1; J gene: TRBJ2-7; clone size: -; V gene: TRBV15; CDR3 protein: CATSSGQVSYEQYF; CDR3 DNA: TGTGCCACCAGCAGTGGACAGGTCTCCTACGAGCAGTACTTC
D gene: -; J gene: TRBJ1-2; clone size: many; V gene: TRBV29-1; CDR3 protein: CSVGAGAIGYGYTF; CDR3 DNA: TGCAGCGTTGGGGCGGGGGCGATCGGCTATGGCTACACCTTC
D gene: TRBD1; J gene: TRBJ1-2; clone size: many; V gene: TRBV6-1; CDR3 protein: CASKWDSIANYGYTF; CDR3 DNA: TGTGCCAGCAAATGGGACAGCATAGCTAACTATGGCTACACCTTC
D gene: -; J gene: TRBJ2-1; clone size: many; V gene: TRBV20-1; CDR3 protein: CSARGTPYNEQFF; CDR3 DNA: TGCAGTGCGCGGGGTACCCCTTACAATGAGCAGTTCTTC
D gene: -; J gene: TRBJ2-2; clone size: many; V gene: TRBV29-1; CDR3 protein: CSVEGGSTGELFF; CDR3 DNA: TGCAGCGTTGAGGGGGGTTCCACCGGGGAGCTGTTTTTT
D gene: -; J gene: TRBJ2-1; clone size: -; V gene: TRBV28; CDR3 protein: CASGGVEDYNEQFF; CDR3 DNA: TGTGCCAGCGGCGGGGTGGAAGACTACAATGAGCAGTTCTTC
D gene: -; J gene: TRBJ1-1; clone size: few; V gene: TRBV7-2; CDR3 protein: CASVPESEAFF; CDR3 DNA: TGTGCCAGCGTTCCCGAAAGTGAAGCTTTCTTT
D gene: -; J gene: TRBJ2-2; clone size: few; V gene: TRBV9; CDR3 protein: CASSLGPAGELFF; CDR3 DNA: TGTGCCAGCAGCCTCGGCCCTGCGGGGGAGCTGTTTTTT
D gene: -; J gene: TRBJ1-4; clone size: many; V gene: TRBV29-1; CDR3 protein: CSGTADNEKLFF; CDR3 DNA: TGCAGCGGTACCGCGGATAATGAAAAACTGTTTTTT
D gene: -; J gene: TRBJ1-5; clone size: few; V gene: TRBV12-3/TRBV12-4; CDR3 protein: CASRKGEASNQPQHF; CDR3 DNA: TGTGCCAGCAGGAAAGGGGAGGCGAGCAATCAGCCCCAGCATTTT
D gene: -; J gene: TRBJ2-3; clone size: -; V gene: TRBV28; CDR3 protein: CASSLGGAPDTQYF; CDR3 DNA: TGTGCCAGCAGTTTAGGGGGGGCCCCAGATACGCAGTATTTT
D gene: -; J gene: TRBJ1-1; clone size: -; V gene: TRBV10-3; CDR3 protein: CAISEMPRNTEAFF; CDR3 DNA: TGTGCCATCAGTGAGATGCCCAGGAACACTGAAGCTTTCTTT
D gene: -; J gene: TRBJ1-5; clone size: -; V gene: TRBV7-9; CDR3 protein: CASSDRAEPQHF; CDR3 DNA: TGTGCCAGCAGCGACCGGGCCGAGCCCCAGCATTTT
D gene: TRBD1; J gene: TRBJ1-1; clone size: -; V gene: TRBV20-1; CDR3 protein: CSARDPHRGQATEAFF; CDR3 DNA: TGCAGTGCTAGAGATCCCCACAGGGGGCAGGCCACTGAAGCTTTCTTT
D gene: TRBD2; J gene: TRBJ2-5; clone size: -; V gene: TRBV20-1; CDR3 protein: CSARLAGTQEAQYF; CDR3 DNA: TGCAGTGCAAGACTAGCGGGGACACAAGAGGCCCAGTACTTC
D gene: -; J gene: TRBJ2-7; clone size: many; V gene: TRBV7-2; CDR3 protein: CASSPYPRVGYEQYF; CDR3 DNA: TGTGCCAGCAGCCCCTACCCCAGGGTGGGCTACGAGCAGTACTTC
D gene: -; J gene: TRBJ2-5; clone size: many; V gene: TRBV29-1; CDR3 protein: CSVGVQGSEETQYF; CDR3 DNA: TGCAGCGTTGGTGTCCAGGGCTCTGAAGAGACCCAGTACTTC
D gene: TRBD1; J gene: TRBJ2-5; clone size: many; V gene: TRBV29-1; CDR3 protein: CSVDRGQETQYF; CDR3 DNA: TGCAGCGTCGACAGGGGACAAGAGACCCAGTACTTC
D gene: -; J gene: TRBJ2-1; clone size: few; V gene: TRBV20-1; CDR3 protein: CSATRRAGSYNEQFF; CDR3 DNA: TGCAGTGCTACCCGGCGGGCGGGGTCATACAATGAGCAGTTCTTC
D gene: -; J gene: TRBJ2-3; clone size: -; V gene: TRBV5-6; CDR3 protein: CASSLVASTQYF; CDR3 DNA: TGTGCCAGCAGCTTGGTAGCGAGTACGCAGTATTTT